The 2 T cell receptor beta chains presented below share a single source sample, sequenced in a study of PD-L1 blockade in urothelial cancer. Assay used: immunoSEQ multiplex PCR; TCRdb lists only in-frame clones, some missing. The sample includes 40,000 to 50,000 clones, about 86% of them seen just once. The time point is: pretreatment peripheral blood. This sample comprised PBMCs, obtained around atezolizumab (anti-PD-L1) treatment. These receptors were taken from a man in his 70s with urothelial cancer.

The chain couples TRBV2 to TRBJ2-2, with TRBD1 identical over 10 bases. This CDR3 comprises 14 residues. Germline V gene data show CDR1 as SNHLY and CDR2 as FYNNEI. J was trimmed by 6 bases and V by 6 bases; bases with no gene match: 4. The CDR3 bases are TGTGCCAGCAGAGGACAGGGGGTGGCCGGGGAGCTGTTTTTT. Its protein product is CASRGQGVAGELFF.

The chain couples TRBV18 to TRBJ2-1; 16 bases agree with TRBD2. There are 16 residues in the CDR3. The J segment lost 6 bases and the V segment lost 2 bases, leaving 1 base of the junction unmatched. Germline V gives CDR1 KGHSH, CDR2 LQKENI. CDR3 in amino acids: CASSPGTSGGGNEQFF. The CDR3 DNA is TGTGCCAGCTCACCAGGGACTAGCGGGGGGGGCAATGAGCAGTTCTTC.